This T cell receptor (beta chain) was profiled in a study of blood T cell repertoires in COVID-19. Background on the study: The United States, Italy and Spain provided the acute and convalescent COVID-19 samples. Sources were T cells, B-cell-depleted T cells, or PBMCs; the material itself was cDNA or gDNA.

In the original processing: Nucleated cell number was recorded as an estimate derived from reference gene primer amplification. Clones were read by immunoSEQ multiplex PCR, and TCRdb kept only the in-frame ones, dropping some. V, J and clone size reflect that table, while D and trimming were determined from the DNA. The sample includes around 55,000 clones, around nine tenths seen only once; the top ten take 8.5%. CDR1 SQVTM and CDR2 ANQGSEA come from the germline V gene. CDR3 length equals 14 residues. Deletions cut 3 bases from V and 1 base from J, with 11 bases between. The receptor's source is a man in his 60s with active COVID-19. The chain uses TRBV29-1 and TRBJ2-3, with a tentative D call TRBD2 (5 bases). The sample taken for sequencing was peripheral blood. CDR3 loop: CSVDLLEGTDTQYF. In nucleotides, the CDR3 is TGCAGCGTTGACCTCTTGGAGGGCACAGATACGCAGTATTTT.